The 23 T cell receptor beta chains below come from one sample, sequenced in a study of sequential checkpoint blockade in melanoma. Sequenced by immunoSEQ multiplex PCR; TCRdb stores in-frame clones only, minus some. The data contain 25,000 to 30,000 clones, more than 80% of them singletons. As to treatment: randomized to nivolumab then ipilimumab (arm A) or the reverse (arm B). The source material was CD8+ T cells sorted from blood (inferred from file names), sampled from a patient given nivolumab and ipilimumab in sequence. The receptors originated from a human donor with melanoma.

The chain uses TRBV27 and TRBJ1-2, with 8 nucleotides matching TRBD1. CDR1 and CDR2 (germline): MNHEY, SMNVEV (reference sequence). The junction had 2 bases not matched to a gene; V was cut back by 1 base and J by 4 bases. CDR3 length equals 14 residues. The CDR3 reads CASSLWTGSYGYTF. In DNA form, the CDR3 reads TGTGCCAGCAGTTTATGGACAGGGTCCTATGGCTACACCTTC.

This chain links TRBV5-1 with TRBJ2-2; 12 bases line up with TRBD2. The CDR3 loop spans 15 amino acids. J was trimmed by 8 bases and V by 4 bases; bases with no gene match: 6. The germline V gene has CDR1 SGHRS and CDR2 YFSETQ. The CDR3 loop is CASSLWTSGAGELFF. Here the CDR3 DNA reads TGCGCCAGCAGCCTATGGACTAGCGGGGCAGGGGAGCTGTTTTTT.

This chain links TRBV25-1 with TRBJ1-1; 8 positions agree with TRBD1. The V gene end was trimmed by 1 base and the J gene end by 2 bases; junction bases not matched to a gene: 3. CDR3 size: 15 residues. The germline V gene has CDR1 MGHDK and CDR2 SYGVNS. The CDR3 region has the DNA TGTGCCAGCAGTGAATTCAGGGGGCGTAACACTGAAGCTTTCTTT. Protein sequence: CASSEFRGRNTEAFF.

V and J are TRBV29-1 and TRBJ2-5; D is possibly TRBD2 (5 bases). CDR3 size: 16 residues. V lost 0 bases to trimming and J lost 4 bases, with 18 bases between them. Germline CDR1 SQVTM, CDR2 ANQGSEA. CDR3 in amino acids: CSVEDFARADAETQYF. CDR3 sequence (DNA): TGCAGCGTTGAAGATTTTGCGAGGGCGGACGCAGAGACCCAGTACTTC.

The CDR3 DNA follows: TGCGCCAGCAGCTTGGTTACAGGGGGCGAGAGTGAAAAACTGTTTTTT. This encodes CASSLVTGGESEKLFF. This chain joins TRBV5-1 and TRBJ1-4; 9 nucleotides match TRBD1. This CDR3 comprises 16 residues. After removal of 0 bases from V and 7 bases from J, the junction contained 7 bases not matched to a gene. CDR1 SGHRS and CDR2 YFSETQ come from the germline V gene.

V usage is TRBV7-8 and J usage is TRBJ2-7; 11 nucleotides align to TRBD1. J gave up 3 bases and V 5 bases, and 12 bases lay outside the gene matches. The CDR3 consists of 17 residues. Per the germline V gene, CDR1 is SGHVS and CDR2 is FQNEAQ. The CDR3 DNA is TGTGCCAGCAGCACACGAATCACCGGGACAGGGGGCTACGAGCAGTACTTC. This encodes CASSTRITGTGGYEQYF.

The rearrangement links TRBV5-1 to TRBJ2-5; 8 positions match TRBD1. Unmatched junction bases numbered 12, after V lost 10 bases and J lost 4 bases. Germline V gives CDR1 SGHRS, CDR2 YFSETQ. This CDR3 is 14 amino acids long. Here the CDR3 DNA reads TGCGCCCCAGGGGGACAGGTAGTGGGAGAGACCCAGTACTTC. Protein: CAPGGQVVGETQYF.

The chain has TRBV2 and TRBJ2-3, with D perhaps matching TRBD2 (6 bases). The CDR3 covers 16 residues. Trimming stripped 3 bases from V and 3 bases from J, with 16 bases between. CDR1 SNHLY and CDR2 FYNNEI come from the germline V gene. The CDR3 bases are TGTGCCAGCAGTGAGCCCCGGGGGAGAGTGACAGATACGCAGTATTTT. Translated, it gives CASSEPRGRVTDTQYF. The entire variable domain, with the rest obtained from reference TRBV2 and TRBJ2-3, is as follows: EPEVTQTPSHQVTQMGQEVILRCVPISNHLYFYWYRQILGQKVEFLVSFYNNEISEKSEIFDDQFSVERPDGSNFTLKIRSTKLEDSAMYFCASSEPRGRVTDTQYFGPGTRLTVL.

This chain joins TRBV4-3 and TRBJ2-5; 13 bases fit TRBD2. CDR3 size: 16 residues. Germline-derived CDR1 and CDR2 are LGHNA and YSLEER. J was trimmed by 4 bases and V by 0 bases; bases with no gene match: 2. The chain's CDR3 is CASSQEGLAGSETQYF. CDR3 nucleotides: TGCGCCAGCAGCCAAGAGGGACTAGCGGGGTCAGAGACCCAGTACTTC.

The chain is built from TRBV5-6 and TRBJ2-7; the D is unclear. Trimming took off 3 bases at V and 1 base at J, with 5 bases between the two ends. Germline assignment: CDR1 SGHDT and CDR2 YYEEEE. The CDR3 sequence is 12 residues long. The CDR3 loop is CASSSVSYEQYF. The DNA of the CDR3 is TGTGCCAGCAGCTCGGTGTCCTACGAGCAGTACTTC.

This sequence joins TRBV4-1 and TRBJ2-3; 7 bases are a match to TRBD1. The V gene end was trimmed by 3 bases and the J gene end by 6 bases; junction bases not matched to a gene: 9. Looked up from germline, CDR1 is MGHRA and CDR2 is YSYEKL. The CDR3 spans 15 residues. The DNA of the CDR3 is TGCGCCAGCAGCCACTCCATGGGACAGTGGGATACGCAGTATTTT. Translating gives CASSHSMGQWDTQYF.

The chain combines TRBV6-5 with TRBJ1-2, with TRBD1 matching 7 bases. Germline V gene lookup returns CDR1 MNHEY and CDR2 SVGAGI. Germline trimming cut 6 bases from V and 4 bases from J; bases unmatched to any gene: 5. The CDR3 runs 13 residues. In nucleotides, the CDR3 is TGTGCCAGCAGGGAACAGGGGAGCTATGGCTACACCTTC. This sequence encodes CASREQGSYGYTF.

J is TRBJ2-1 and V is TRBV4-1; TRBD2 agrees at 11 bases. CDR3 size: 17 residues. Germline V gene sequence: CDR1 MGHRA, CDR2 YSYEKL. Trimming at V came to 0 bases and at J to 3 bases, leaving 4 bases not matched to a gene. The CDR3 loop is CASSQEFGTSGYNEQFF. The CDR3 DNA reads TGCGCCAGCAGCCAAGAATTCGGGACTAGCGGCTACAATGAGCAGTTCTTC.

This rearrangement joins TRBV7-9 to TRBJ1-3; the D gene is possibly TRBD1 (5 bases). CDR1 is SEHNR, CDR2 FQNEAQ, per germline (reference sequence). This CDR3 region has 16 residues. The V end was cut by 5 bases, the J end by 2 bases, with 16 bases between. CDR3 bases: TGTGCCAGCAGCCCTCAAACAGGATTGACTGGAAACACCATATATTTT. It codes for CASSPQTGLTGNTIYF.

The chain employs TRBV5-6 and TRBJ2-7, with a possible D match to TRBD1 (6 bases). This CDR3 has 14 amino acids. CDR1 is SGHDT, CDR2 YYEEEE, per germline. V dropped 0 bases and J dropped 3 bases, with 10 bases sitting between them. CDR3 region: CASSLGQGNYEQYF. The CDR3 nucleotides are TGTGCCAGCAGCTTGGGGCAGGGGAACTACGAGCAGTACTTC.

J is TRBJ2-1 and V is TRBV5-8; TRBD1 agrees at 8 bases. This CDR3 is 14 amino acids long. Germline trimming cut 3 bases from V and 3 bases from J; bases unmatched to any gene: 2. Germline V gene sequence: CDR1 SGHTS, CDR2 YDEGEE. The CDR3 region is CASSYGQGYNEQFF. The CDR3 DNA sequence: TGTGCCAGCAGCTATGGACAGGGCTACAATGAGCAGTTCTTC.

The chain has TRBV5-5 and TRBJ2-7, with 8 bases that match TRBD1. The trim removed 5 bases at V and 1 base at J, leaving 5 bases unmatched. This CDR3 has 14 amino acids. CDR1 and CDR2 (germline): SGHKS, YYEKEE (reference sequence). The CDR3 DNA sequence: TGTGCCAGCAGTTTGACAGGGGATTCCTACGAGCAGTACTTC. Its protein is CASSLTGDSYEQYF.

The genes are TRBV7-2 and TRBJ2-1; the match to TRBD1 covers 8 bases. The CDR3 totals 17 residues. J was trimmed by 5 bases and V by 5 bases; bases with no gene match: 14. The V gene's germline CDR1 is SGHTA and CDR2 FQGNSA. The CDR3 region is CASSPRTGLGRNNEQFF. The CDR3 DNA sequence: TGTGCCAGCAGCCCCCGGACAGGGCTAGGCAGGAACAATGAGCAGTTCTTC.

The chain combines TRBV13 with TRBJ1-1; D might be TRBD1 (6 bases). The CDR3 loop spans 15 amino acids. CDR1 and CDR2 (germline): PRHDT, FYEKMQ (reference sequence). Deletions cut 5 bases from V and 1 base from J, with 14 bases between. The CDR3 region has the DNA TGTGCCAGCAGCCCAGGGCGGGGGCAGAACACTGAAGCTTTCTTT. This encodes CASSPGRGQNTEAFF.

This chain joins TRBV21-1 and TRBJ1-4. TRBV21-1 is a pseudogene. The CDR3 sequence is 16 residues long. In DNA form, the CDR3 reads TGTGCCAGCAGCACAATCGAAGAGATCCCATTAGAAAAACTGTTTTTT. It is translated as CASSTIEEIPLEKLFF.

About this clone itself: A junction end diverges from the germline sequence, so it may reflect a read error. CDR3: CASSTGDWGCTF. The CDR3 bases are TGTGCCAGCAGCACAGGGGATTGGGGCTGCACCTTC. The chain is built from TRBV9 and TRBJ1-2; 7 bases are a match to TRBD1. The CDR3 is 12 amino acids. From germline, CDR1 is SGDLS and CDR2 YYNGEE.

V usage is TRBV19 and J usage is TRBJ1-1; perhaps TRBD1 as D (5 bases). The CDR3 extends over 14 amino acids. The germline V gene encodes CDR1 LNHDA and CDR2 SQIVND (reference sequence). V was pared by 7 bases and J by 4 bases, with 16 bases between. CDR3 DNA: TGTGCCAGTACCCCGTTCCGGGGGAGCACTGAAGCTTTCTTT. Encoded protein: CASTPFRGSTEAFF.

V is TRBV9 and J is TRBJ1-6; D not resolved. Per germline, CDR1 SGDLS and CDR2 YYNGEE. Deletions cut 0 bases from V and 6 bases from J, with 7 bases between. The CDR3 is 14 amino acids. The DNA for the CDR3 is TGTGCCAGCAGCGTAGGGGCAGGTAATTCACCCCTCCACTTT. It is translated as CASSVGAGNSPLHF.